Reported below is one T cell receptor beta chain. Its target is not known. This CDR3 is also generated by other DNA sequences in the sample. These data belong to a study of high-grade serous ovarian cancer treatment subgroups. Study-wide background: Samples averaged approximately 14,000 reads and around 7,600 unique TCR beta rearrangements. Whole-study results and caveats: Different patients shared almost no repertoire; same-patient tumors shared about 0.095 to 0.85.

The CDR3 length is 15 residues. The junction had 8 bases not matched to a gene; V was cut back by 6 bases and J by 4 bases. Germline assignment: CDR1 MDHEN and CDR2 SYDVKM. Tumor samples were obtained before definitive surgery or chemotherapy. The protocol was immunoSEQ multiplex PCR, while the TCRdb copy is restricted to in-frame clones and leaves out a portion. The sample records around 37,000 clones, about 79% being singletons. The source of this sequence is a human donor with high-grade serous ovarian cancer. The chain has TRBV28 and TRBJ2-1; 8 positions match TRBD2. The sample was tumor tissue. The DNA of the CDR3 is TGTGCCAGCAGCTCTCGGGCTAGCGGGTACAATGAGCAGTTCTTC. It codes for CASSSRASGYNEQFF.